This T cell receptor (beta chain) originates from a study of beta chain features in type 1 diabetes. Study background: Healthy donors resembled patients in age, gender and cell yields.

Sorting that relied on CD45RO/CCR7/CD25/CD127/CD95/CD27 yielded CD4+ naive, central memory, regulatory and stem cell-like memory cells. This clone was observed many times. The target antigen is unknown. Isolated RNA was reverse transcribed in full, so expressed TCRB transcripts were sequenced. The assay was immunoSEQ multiplex PCR, and TCRdb's table has in-frame clones only and misses some. The sample lists some 370,000 clones, 9.6% occurring once. Study observations and caveats: Within the patient group, naive, central memory and Treg TCRB repertoires appeared more similar to each other than within healthy donors. Shortening that was moderate but significant affected the TCRB CDR3s of Type 1 diabetes patients in all four CD4+ subsets.

Sample: central memory CD4+ T cells from blood. The sequence came from a man aged 30 to 39 with type 1 diabetes.

The CDR3, as DNA: TGCGCCAGCGACCTTTCCCCGAGGGACACTGAAGCTTTCTTT. Translated, it gives CASDLSPRDTEAFF. V usage is TRBV23-1 and J usage is TRBJ1-1; D ambiguous. TRBV23-1 is designated an ORF whose function remains uncertain. The CDR3 is 14 amino acids. V was shortened by 8 bases and J by 3 bases, with 16 bases between the two germline ends.